The present entry profiles one T cell receptor beta chain with its context. This sample was taken from a study of blood T cell repertoires in COVID-19. As for the study in general: The samples span acute and convalescent COVID-19 from the United States, Italy and Spain. Nucleic acid was either cDNA or gDNA, and it came from T cells, B-cell-depleted T cells, or PBMCs.

The germline gives CDR1 KGHSY, CDR2 FQNENV. There are 14 residues in the CDR3. V lost 3 bases and J 4 bases, leaving 12 bases between the germline ends. In the original analysis: Estimates of nucleated cell counts were drawn from the amplification of reference gene primers. Sequenced by immunoSEQ multiplex PCR; TCRdb stores in-frame clones only, minus some. The V and J calls and the clone size are those of that table, but D and trimming were determined from the DNA. The table has roughly 70,000 clones, around 83% seen once; the top ten hold 3.5% to 5%. Sequenced: peripheral blood. This chain joins TRBV16 and TRBJ2-5; D remains ambiguous. The clonotype was recovered from a man in his 70s with active COVID-19. The CDR3 is CASSHRQARETQYF. CDR3 bases: TGTGCCAGCAGCCACCGGCAAGCGAGAGAGACCCAGTACTTC.